The entry below describes one TCR beta chain. The data derive from a study of blood T cell repertoires in COVID-19. As handled by the study authors: The assay estimated nucleated cells by amplifying reference gene primers. Clones were read by immunoSEQ multiplex PCR, and TCRdb kept only the in-frame ones, dropping some. V, J and clone size were drawn from that table, and D and trimming were deduced from the DNA. The sample has approximately 240,000 clones, nearly 85% seen once. CDR3 length: 16 amino acids. Trimming shortened V by 0 bases and J by 5 bases, and 16 bases separated the two germline ends. The germline V gene encodes CDR1 SGHDN and CDR2 FVKESK. One Seattle source followed patients from active infection through their disease course.

Source material: peripheral blood. This chain uses TRBV14 with TRBJ1-1, with a weak D call TRBD1 (5 bases). The TCR originated in a woman under 40 with COVID-19, enrolled during active disease. The CDR3 DNA reads as TGTGCCAGCAGCCAAGATAGGGCAGGGAGGTGGACTGAAGCTTTCTTT. The encoded protein is CASSQDRAGRWTEAFF.